The clone carrying this TCR beta chain was found many times. TCRdb re-analysed the multiplex PCR reads in MiXCR, keeping a single row per CDR3 protein. The sample has tens of thousands of distinct CDR3 sequences; approximately 29% are singletons. The record originates from a study of breast tumors, draining lymph nodes, adjacent tissues. Samples came from axillary lymph nodes draining the breast cancer. Trimming removed 6 bases from V and 6 bases from J, with 6 bases in between. The germline gives CDR1 DFQATT, CDR2 SNEGSKA (reference sequence). The CDR3 has 10 amino acids. The chain couples TRBV20-1 to TRBJ2-1, with D unresolved. Sequenced sample: axillary lymph node tissue. The TCR comes from a female donor with breast cancer. Some clones in this sample may be carry-over from other donors' samples. The CDR3 protein is CSADLNEQFF. For the CDR3, the DNA is TGCAGTGCCGACCTCAATGAGCAGTTCTTC.